Shown below are 21 T cell receptor beta chains from a single sample sequenced in a study of blood T cell repertoires in COVID-19. This table comes from immunoSEQ multiplex PCR, and its TCRdb copy is limited to in-frame clones, with some not included. The data show about 170,000 clones, 70% to 90% seen once. Sequenced input: peripheral blood. These receptor sequences come from a woman aged 80 or older with COVID-19, enrolled during active disease.

The chain combines TRBV19 with TRBJ2-7; possibly TRBD1 for D (6 bases). CDR1 and CDR2 from the germline V gene are LNHDA and SQIVND (reference sequence). With 6 bases removed from V and 3 bases from J, the gap between germline ends came to 21 bases. The CDR3 sequence is 16 residues long. CDR3 protein: CASSSPYRDTYYEQYF. The CDR3 DNA reads TGTGCCAGTAGCTCCCCTTACCGGGACACCTACTACGAGCAGTACTTC.

This chain connects TRBV9 to TRBJ1-4, with D hard to call. Germline V gene data show CDR1 as SGDLS and CDR2 as YYNGEE. V was clipped by 3 bases and J by 4 bases, with 7 bases between them. This CDR3 is built from 13 residues. The CDR3 spells CASSAPHNEKLFF. DNA for the CDR3: TGTGCCAGCAGCGCCCCACATAATGAAAAACTGTTTTTT.

The V gene is TRBV2, the J gene TRBJ2-7, with 11 nucleotides matching TRBD1. The germline V gene has CDR1 SNHLY and CDR2 FYNNEI. V shed 8 bases, J shed 4 bases, and the junction held 7 bases outside the gene matches. This CDR3 has 14 amino acids. The CDR3 nucleotides are TGTGCCAGCTGTACCGGGACAGGGGGGTACGAGCAGTACTTC. Translation gives CASCTGTGGYEQYF.

The rearrangement links TRBV4-3 to TRBJ1-1, with D unclear. The V end lost 0 bases, the J end lost 6 bases, and 14 bases lay between the germline ends. Per germline, CDR1 LGHNA and CDR2 YSLEER. CDR3 length: 15 amino acids. This chain's CDR3 is CASSQDRGKWAEAFF. In DNA, the CDR3 is TGCGCCAGCAGCCAAGATAGAGGGAAATGGGCTGAAGCTTTCTTT.

The chain couples TRBV5-8 to TRBJ2-2; 10 positions agree with TRBD1. After removal of 4 bases from V and 3 bases from J, the junction contained 6 bases not matched to a gene. Germline-derived CDR1 and CDR2 are SGHTS and YDEGEE. This CDR3 spans 16 amino acids. CDR3 nucleotides: TGTGCCAGCAGCCTCACCGGGACAGGGGACACCGGGGAGCTGTTTTTT. Encoded protein: CASSLTGTGDTGELFF.

The V call is TRBV24-1, the J call TRBJ1-2; TRBD1 is a possible D gene (5 bases). The germline V and J ends were trimmed by 1 base and 2 bases, with 7 bases remaining between them. The CDR3 has 14 residues. CDR1 KGHDR and CDR2 SFDVKD come from the germline V gene. CDR3 residues: CATSDFDSNYGYTF. The DNA of the CDR3 is TGTGCCACCAGTGATTTCGACAGCAACTATGGCTACACCTTC.

The V and J genes are TRBV5-8 and TRBJ1-1; the D gene is possibly TRBD1 (6 bases). Per germline, CDR1 SGHTS and CDR2 YDEGEE. This CDR3 has 15 amino acids. V was trimmed by 2 bases and J by 5 bases, leaving 16 bases between them. DNA for the CDR3: TGTGCCAGCAGCTTCCGGGCTCACAGGGCAACTGAAGCTTTCTTT. Residues: CASSFRAHRATEAFF.

The chain has TRBV6-2 or TRBV6-3 and TRBJ1-5, with TRBD1 as a possible D gene (6 bases). The CDR3 runs to 15 residues. Germline CDR1 and CDR2: MNHEY and SVGEGT. Trimming took 7 bases from V and 7 from J, leaving 20 bases between them. The CDR3 sequence: CASTPTVGAGQPQHF. CDR3 sequence (DNA): TGTGCCAGCACCCCTACAGTGGGGGCAGGACAGCCCCAGCATTTT.

The chain carries TRBV4-1 and TRBJ2-7; TRBD1 agrees at 7 bases. This CDR3 is built from 15 residues. The V segment lost 5 bases and the J segment 4 bases; nucleotides outside the gene matches: 11. CDR1 and CDR2 from the germline V gene are MGHRA and YSYEKL. The CDR3 is CASSLTGDSRYEQYF. The CDR3 nucleotides read TGCGCCAGCAGCTTAACCGGGGACAGCAGGTACGAGCAGTACTTC.

The chain couples TRBV6-2 or TRBV6-3 to TRBJ1-5, with 9 bases aligning to TRBD1. Germline lookup yields CDR1 MNHEY and CDR2 SVGEGT. This CDR3 has 13 residues. With 4 bases clipped from V and 6 bases from J, the junction kept 1 base outside the gene matches. CDR3: CASSWDRAQPQHF. The DNA of the CDR3 is TGTGCCAGCAGTTGGGACAGGGCTCAGCCCCAGCATTTT.

J is TRBJ2-5 and V is TRBV28, with D perhaps TRBD2 (6 bases). This CDR3 is built from 15 residues. From germline, CDR1 is MDHEN and CDR2 SYDVKM. V was trimmed by 2 bases and J by 5 bases, leaving 15 bases between them. CDR3 nucleotides: TGTGCCAGCAGTTTACCAGGAGGGATAGGTGAGACCCAGTACTTC. As protein: CASSLPGGIGETQYF.

The rearrangement uses TRBV5-4 and TRBJ2-7, with TRBD1 matching over 7 bases. This CDR3 has 16 residues. Germline V gene lookup returns CDR1 SGHNT and CDR2 YYREEE (reference sequence). With V trimmed by 0 bases and J by 4 bases, 10 bases remained unmatched. In nucleotides, the CDR3 is TGTGCCAGCAGCTTGGGTCCAGGGGGAAGGGGTTACGAGCAGTACTTC. Translation gives CASSLGPGGRGYEQYF. The full variable domain, rest sourced from reference TRBV5-4 and TRBJ2-7, is ETGVTQSPTHLIKTRGQQVTLRCSSQSGHNTVSWYQQALGQGPQFIFQYYREEENGRGNFPPRFSGLQFPNYSSELNVNALELDDSALYLCASSLGPGGRGYEQYFGPGTRLTVT.

The genes are TRBV9 and TRBJ1-2; a weak D match, TRBD1 (5 bases). The CDR3 extends over 14 amino acids. Germline CDR1 is SGDLS and CDR2 is YYNGEE. Trimming took off 3 bases at V and 3 bases at J, with 12 bases between the two ends. The CDR3 reads CASSAQLGDYGYTF. In nucleotides, the CDR3 is TGTGCCAGCAGCGCACAGTTAGGGGACTATGGCTACACCTTC.

This chain joins TRBV2 and TRBJ2-1, with TRBD2 identical over 13 bases. Germline V gene lookup returns CDR1 SNHLY and CDR2 FYNNEI. CDR3 size: 15 residues. The V and J ends lost 7 bases and 6 bases, in that order; junction bases with no gene match: 6. The CDR3 region has the DNA TGTGCCAGCACCGAGAGACTAGCGGGAGGCAATGAGCAGTTCTTC. Its translation: CASTERLAGGNEQFF.

This clone was seen more than once but under ten times. V and J are TRBV18 and TRBJ1-2; the match to TRBD1 covers 7 bases. V shed 3 bases, J shed 0 bases, and the junction held 7 bases outside the gene matches. The germline gives CDR1 KGHSH, CDR2 LQKENI. This CDR3 contains 16 residues. CDR3 sequence reads: CASSPGQIAPNYGYTF. Here the CDR3 DNA reads TGTGCCAGCTCACCGGGACAGATAGCTCCTAACTATGGCTACACCTTC.

This clone showed up just once. The gene calls are TRBV4-3 and TRBJ1-5; D not certain. Trimming left V 1 base short and J 11 bases short, with 21 bases between. The CDR3 has 16 residues. The V gene's germline CDR1 is LGHNA and CDR2 YSLEER. CDR3 sequence reads: CASSQGTGSASWAQHF. DNA for the CDR3: TGCGCCAGCAGCCAAGGTACGGGGTCCGCTTCGTGGGCCCAGCATTTT.

The gene calls are TRBV11-1 and TRBJ2-2, with 9 bases lining up with TRBD1. CDR1 SGHAT and CDR2 FQDESV come from the germline V gene (reference sequence). The V segment lost 1 base and the J segment 3 bases; nucleotides outside the gene matches: 3. The length of the CDR3 is 16 residues. CDR3 nucleotides: TGTGCCAGCAGCTTAGGACGGGACAGGGACACCGGGGAGCTGTTTTTT. Its protein is CASSLGRDRDTGELFF.

The chain couples TRBV28 to TRBJ2-3; no definite D call. V lost 6 bases and J lost 4, with 17 bases in between. Germline V lookup: CDR1 MDHEN, CDR2 SYDVKM. The CDR3 has 15 residues. The CDR3 DNA reads TGTGCCAGCAGCCGAGGTAACCTCCCCCCAGATACGCAGTATTTT. It translates to CASSRGNLPPDTQYF.

The chain is built from TRBV3-1 (or the pseudogene TRBV3-2) and TRBJ1-2; 12 nucleotides align to TRBD1. With 4 bases clipped from V and 4 bases from J, the junction kept 10 bases outside the gene matches. The CDR3 contains 17 residues. Germline assignment: CDR1 LGHDT and CDR2 YNNKEL (reference sequence). The CDR3 coding sequence is TGTGCCAGCAGCCGCGGGGTCGGGACAGGGGGCCGCTATGGCTACACCTTC. Encoded protein: CASSRGVGTGGRYGYTF.

This clone was counted only a few times. The gene calls are TRBV19 and TRBJ1-5; D gene uncertain. The V end lost 6 bases, the J end lost 0 bases, and 12 bases lay between the germline ends. CDR1 and CDR2 (germline): LNHDA, SQIVND (reference sequence). The CDR3 contains 15 residues. The chain's CDR3 is CASSKWTNSNQPQHF. The CDR3 DNA reads TGTGCCAGTAGCAAATGGACTAATAGCAATCAGCCCCAGCATTTT.

This sequence joins TRBV5-4 and TRBJ2-3; 12 nucleotides match TRBD2. CDR1 and CDR2 from the germline V gene are SGHNT and YYREEE (reference sequence). CDR3 length equals 16 residues. Trimming removed 5 bases from V and 5 bases from J; junction bases left unmatched: 9. The CDR3 nucleotides read TGTGCCAGCAGTTCAAAACTAGCGGGAGGTGGAGATACGCAGTATTTT. This sequence encodes CASSSKLAGGGDTQYF.